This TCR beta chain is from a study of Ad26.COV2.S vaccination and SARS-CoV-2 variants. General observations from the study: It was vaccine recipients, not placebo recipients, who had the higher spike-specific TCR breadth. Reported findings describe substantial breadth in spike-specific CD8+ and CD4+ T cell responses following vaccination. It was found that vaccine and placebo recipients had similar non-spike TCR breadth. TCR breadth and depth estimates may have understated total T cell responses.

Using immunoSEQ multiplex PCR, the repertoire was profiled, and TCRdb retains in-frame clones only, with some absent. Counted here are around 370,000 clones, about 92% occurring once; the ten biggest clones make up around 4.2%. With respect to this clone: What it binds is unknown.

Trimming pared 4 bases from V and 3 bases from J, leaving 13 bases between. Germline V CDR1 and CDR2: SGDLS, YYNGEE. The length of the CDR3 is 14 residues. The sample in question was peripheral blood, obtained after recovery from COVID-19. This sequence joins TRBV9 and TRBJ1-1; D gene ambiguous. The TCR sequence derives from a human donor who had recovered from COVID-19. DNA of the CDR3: TGTGCCAGCAGCCCCCGGCCGGAGTACACTGAAGCTTTCTTT. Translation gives CASSPRPEYTEAFF.